The present entry profiles one T cell receptor beta chain with its context. This may be a read error, as it is one base from a much larger clone. MiXCR was run by TCRdb on the 5' RACE reads, yielding one entry per CDR3 protein. The table shows hundreds of thousands of distinct CDR3 sequences, with about 18% occurring only once. The sample originates from a study of T-cell memory formation after mild COVID-19. The germline V gene has CDR1 SQVTM and CDR2 ANQGSEA. The CDR3 covers 14 residues. The TCR originated in an adult woman who had mild COVID-19 (a few samples of this study predate the infection). Cell type and time point are not known. Sequencing used PBMCs or a T cell subset sorted from them (not recorded which). The rearrangement uses TRBV29-1 and TRBJ1-5; perhaps TRBD1 as D (6 bases). The CDR3 protein is CSAAAGGANRPQHF. For the CDR3, the DNA is TGCAGCGCCGCAGCGGGGGGGGCGAATCGGCCCCAGCATTTT.